The 5 T cell receptor beta chains listed next were all sequenced from one sample in a study of T cells after yellow fever vaccination (dated by TCRdb to between 2018 and 2021). Library method: 5' RACE. These reads were obtained on an Illumina NovaSeq 6000. Through fastp at Q25 and MiXCR, TCRdb rebuilt clones from the public reads, retaining in-frame beta chains. Here each entry gathers all rows of one CDR3 protein and keeps the most common genes and DNA. The sample has 250,000 to 350,000 distinct CDR3 sequences on record, over 3.5% of them singletons. The ten most abundant clones make up roughly a fifth of the sample. What this sample's treatment or condition label stands for: live attenuated yellow fever vaccine strain. The specimen was PBMCs, collected 15 days after the yellow fever booster vaccination. Every receptor here comes from a man between 18 and 35 years old who received the YFV17D yellow fever vaccine.

A few counts support this clonotype. J is TRBJ2-5 and V is TRBV7-2; D remains unclear. V was trimmed by 4 bases and J by 4 bases, leaving 13 bases between them. The CDR3 loop spans 14 amino acids. CDR1 and CDR2 from the germline V gene are SGHTA and FQGNSA. CDR3 region: CASSSLGYPETQYF. CDR3 bases: TGTGCCAGCAGCTCTCTAGGGTATCCAGAGACCCAGTACTTC. The full variable domain, completed using reference TRBV7-2 and TRBJ2-5, is GAGVSQSPSNKVTEKGKDVELRCDPISGHTALYWYRQSLGQGLEFLIYFQGNSAPDKSGLPSDRFSAERTGGSVSTLTIQRTQQEDSAVYLCASSSLGYPETQYFGPGTRLLVL.

In its sample, this clonotype was seen many times. This chain uses TRBV12-3 or TRBV12-4 with TRBJ1-2; tentatively, D is TRBD1 (6 bases). The CDR3 has 14 residues. Trimming stripped 0 bases from V and 7 bases from J, with 12 bases between. Here the CDR3 DNA reads TGTGCCAGCAGTTTAGCCCCGGGGGGCGGTGGCTACACCTTC. Its protein is CASSLAPGGGGYTF.

This clonotype has ten or more counts. J is TRBJ1-3 and V is TRBV28; unclear D gene. The germline V and J ends were trimmed by 6 bases and 0 bases, with 9 bases remaining between them. Germline V gene lookup returns CDR1 MDHEN and CDR2 SYDVKM. The CDR3 consists of 14 residues. This CDR3 reads CASRDDRSGNTIYF. CDR3 bases: TGTGCCAGCAGGGACGACCGCTCTGGAAACACCATATATTTT.

This clonotype was detected ten times or more. The chain uses TRBV25-1 and TRBJ1-1; D uncertain. Germline V gene data show CDR1 as MGHDK and CDR2 as SYGVNS. Trimming cost V 2 bases and J 4 bases, with 8 bases left between them. CDR3 length: 13 amino acids. CDR3 sequence reads: CASSEGMGTEAFF. CDR3 DNA sequence: TGTGCCAGCAGTGAAGGGATGGGCACTGAAGCTTTCTTT.

The V gene is TRBV6-5, the J gene TRBJ1-6; possible D gene TRBD1, 5 bases. CDR1 MNHEY and CDR2 SVGAGI come from the germline V gene. There are 15 residues in the CDR3. The V end lost 5 bases, the J end lost 10 bases, and 18 bases lay between the germline ends. The CDR3 sequence is CASSVFREGESPLHF. The CDR3 DNA reads TGTGCCAGCAGTGTTTTTAGGGAAGGGGAATCACCCCTCCACTTT.